This TCR beta chain emerged from a study of identical twins. CDR1 and CDR2 (germline): SEHNR, FQNEAQ (reference sequence). Trimming cost V 1 base and J 2 bases; bases outside gene matches: 7. The CDR3 is made up of 17 amino acids. TCRdb re-derived calls from the 5' RACE reads in MiXCR, one entry per CDR3 protein. The data hold approximately 700,000 distinct CDR3 sequences, with 15% to 20% observed a single time. These data also featured in a second study, about T cells expressing NK-cell markers. This second report adds: Each TCR beta repertoire originated in sorted T cells that were CD3+CD56+NKG2C+, CD3+CD56+NKG2C- or CD3+CD56-NKG2C+.

Sequencing used PBMCs. The clonotype was recovered from a woman aged 18-35 years in good health. The chain carries TRBV7-9 and TRBJ2-4, with 8 positions matching TRBD1. The CDR3 DNA sequence: TGTGCCAGCAGCTTAGTGTCAGGGGGCGACTCCAAAAACATTCAGTACTTC. Encoded protein: CASSLVSGGDSKNIQYF.